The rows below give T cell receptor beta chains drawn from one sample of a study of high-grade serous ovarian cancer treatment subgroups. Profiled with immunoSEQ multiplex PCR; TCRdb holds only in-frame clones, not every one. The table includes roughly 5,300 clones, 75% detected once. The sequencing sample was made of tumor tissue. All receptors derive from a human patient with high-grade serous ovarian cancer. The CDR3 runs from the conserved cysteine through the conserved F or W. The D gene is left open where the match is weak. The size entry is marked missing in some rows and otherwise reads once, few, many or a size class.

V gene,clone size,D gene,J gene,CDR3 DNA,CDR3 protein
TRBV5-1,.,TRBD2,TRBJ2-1,TGCGCCAGCAGCCTGGATATGGTCGGGACTAGCGACAATGAGCAGTTCTTC,CASSLDMVGTSDNEQFF
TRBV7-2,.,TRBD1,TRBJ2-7,TGTGCCAGCAGCCGATCCCGGGACAGTCCACCCTACGAGCAGTACTTC,CASSRSRDSPPYEQYF
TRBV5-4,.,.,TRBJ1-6,TGTGCCAGCAGCTGGGAGGTAGGGGTTTCACCCCTCCACTTT,CASSWEVGVSPLHF
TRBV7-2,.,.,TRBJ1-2,TGTGCCAGCAGCCGGGGGAGGGCGTCCTTTGGCTACACCTTC,CASSRGRASFGYTF
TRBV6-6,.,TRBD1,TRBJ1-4,TGTGCCAGCAGCCCAACCATAGGGACAGGGATGGAAAAACTGTTTTTT,CASSPTIGTGMEKLFF
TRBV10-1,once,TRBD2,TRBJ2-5,TGCGCCAGCAGCCCCGGACTAGCGGGCCACCAAGAGACCCAGTACTTC,CASSPGLAGHQETQYF
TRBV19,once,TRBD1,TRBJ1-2,TGTGCCAGTAGGGATACAGGGGGCCTTAGCTATGGCTACACCTTC,CASRDTGGLSYGYTF
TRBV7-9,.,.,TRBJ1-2,TGTGCCAGCAGCTTAGCCGGATTTGAGGCGGCTGGAACTAACTATGGCTACACCTTC,CASSLAGFEAAGTNYGYTF
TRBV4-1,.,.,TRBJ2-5,TGCGCCAGCAGCCAAGAACGAGAGACCCAGTACTTC,CASSQERETQYF
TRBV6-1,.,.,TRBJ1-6,TGTGCCAGCAGTGCCTTTTATCGCCTCGGACCTACGAATTCACCCCTCCACTTT,CASSAFYRLGPTNSPLHF
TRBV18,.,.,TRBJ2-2,TGTGCCAGCTCATACTGGGAGTCCGGGGAGCTGTTTTTT,CASSYWESGELFF
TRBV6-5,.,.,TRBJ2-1,TGTGCCAGCAGTTACCTGACTGCCTCTCGTGCCAATGAGCAGTTCTTC,CASSYLTASRANEQFF
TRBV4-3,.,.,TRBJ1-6,TGCGCCAGCAGCCAAGATAGGGTCCCACTCAATTCACCCCTCCACTTT,CASSQDRVPLNSPLHF
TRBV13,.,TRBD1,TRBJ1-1,TGTGCCAGCAGCTTACAGGGGGGCCTAAACACTGAAGCTTTCTTT,CASSLQGGLNTEAFF
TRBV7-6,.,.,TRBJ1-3,TGTGCCAGCAGCCAGCGCTCTGGAAACACCATATATTTT,CASSQRSGNTIYF
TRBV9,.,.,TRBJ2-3,TGTGCCAGCAGCGTAGATCCCGCGGGGCTGAACACAGATACGCAGTATTTT,CASSVDPAGLNTDTQYF
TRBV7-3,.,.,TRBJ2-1,TGTGCCAGCAGCCCTAGCCCCTACGAGTACAATGAGCAGTTCTTC,CASSPSPYEYNEQFF
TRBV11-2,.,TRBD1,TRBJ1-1,TGTGCCAGCAGCTCCCTACTCCGGGACAGGGAAGGTGGGACTTTCTTT,CASSSLLRDREGGTFF
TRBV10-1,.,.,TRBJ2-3,TGCGCCAGCAGTGATCCAGGTTCCCCAGATACGCAGTATTTT,CASSDPGSPDTQYF